The 6 T cell receptor beta chains in this list originate from one sample, sequenced in a study of blood T cell dynamics during melanoma immunotherapy. Time point given: week 3, after first cycle of checkpoint inhibitor. Clones were sequenced by immunoSEQ multiplex PCR, and TCRdb holds only the in-frame ones, with some missing. The repertoire includes 7,500 to 8,500 clones, around nine tenths of them detected once, and about 2.5% sits in the top ten. Sequences were derived from blood, sampled from a patient treated with checkpoint blockade. These receptors came from a human donor with melanoma.

The CDR3 DNA sequence: TGCGCCAGCAGCTCCAGGACGCTGAACACTGAAGCTTTCTTT. This codes for CASSSRTLNTEAFF. The chain carries TRBV5-1 and TRBJ1-1; D uncertain. The CDR3 is made up of 14 amino acids. CDR1 and CDR2 (germline): SGHRS, YFSETQ. Deletions cut 3 bases from V and 0 bases from J, with 9 bases between.

This clone was counted once. The chain employs TRBV15 and TRBJ2-5; a weak D match, TRBD1 (6 bases). The last part of the DNA fits TRBJ2-7 better; the J call may be wrong. Germline lookup yields CDR1 LNHNV and CDR2 YYDKDF (reference sequence). The CDR3 length is 16 residues. The CDR3 sequence is CATSRDGTTRNYEQYF. The CDR3 region has the DNA TGTGCCACCAGCAGAGACGGGACAACAAGGAACTACGAGCAGTACTTC.

This clone was seen just once. The chain combines TRBV7-2 with TRBJ1-2; 9 bases align to TRBD1. This CDR3 spans 18 amino acids. The germline V gene encodes CDR1 SGHTA and CDR2 FQGNSA. V shed 4 bases, J shed 2 bases, and the junction held 14 bases outside the gene matches. The CDR3 reads CASSSRDRVFGGNYGYTF. In DNA, the CDR3 is TGTGCCAGCAGCTCCCGGGACAGGGTTTTTGGGGGCAACTATGGCTACACCTTC.

V usage is TRBV19 and J usage is TRBJ2-7; D is unresolved. The germline gives CDR1 LNHDA, CDR2 SQIVND (reference sequence). Deletions cut 9 bases from V and 1 base from J, with 19 bases between. This CDR3 is 15 amino acids long. The CDR3: CARHLGRTQSYEQYF. DNA of the CDR3: TGTGCCAGACATTTGGGCAGGACCCAGTCCTACGAGCAGTACTTC.

The chain recombines TRBV29-1 with TRBJ1-2; TRBD1 aligns across 12 bases. V shed 7 bases, J shed 8 bases, and the junction held 11 bases outside the gene matches. This CDR3 is built from 14 residues. Germline CDR1 reads SQVTM; CDR2 reads ANQGSEA. CDR3 bases: TGCAGCGGAGCCGGGACAGGGGGCGGAGAAGGCTACACCTTC. Its translation is CSGAGTGGGEGYTF. The complete variable domain, with remaining parts taken from reference TRBV29-1 and TRBJ1-2, reads SAVISQKPSRDICQRGTSLTIQCQVDSQVTMMFWYRQQPGQSLTLIATANQGSEATYESGFVIDKFPISRPNLTFSTLTVSNMSPEDSSIYLCSGAGTGGGEGYTFGSGTRLTVV.

J is TRBJ2-1 and V is TRBV13; tentatively, D is TRBD2 (6 bases). Germline loops: CDR1 PRHDT, CDR2 FYEKMQ (reference sequence). The CDR3 is made up of 12 amino acids. Trimming took 3 bases from V and 6 from J, leaving 6 bases between them. In nucleotides, the CDR3 is TGTGCCAGCAGCTTCGGGGGCAATGAGCAGTTCTTC. Its translation: CASSFGGNEQFF.